Below, 18 T cell receptor beta chains from the same sample are listed, as sequenced in a study of T cells in Graves' hyperthyroidism and ophthalmopathy (dated by TCRdb to the late 2010s). Libraries were made using multiplex PCR. TCRdb lists the instrument as Illumina HiSeq 2000. TCR beta CDR3 regions were amplified from RNA transcripts. A first-round RT-PCR of the TCR CDR3 used the HTBI primer set with the Qiagen OneStep RT-PCR kit. TCRdb reprocessed the public reads (quality trimming at Q25 with fastp, clone calling with MiXCR) and kept in-frame beta chains. CDR3 protein sequences are deduplicated, and each keeps its most common genes and DNA. The sample table shows 500,000 to 800,000 distinct CDR3 sequences, and about 45% are seen once. The biggest ten clones account for 7% to 7.5% of the sample. Sequencing used peripheral blood or thyroid tissue (not recorded which). The receptors originated from an adult man with Graves' disease, either hyperthyroidism or ophthalmopathy (not recorded which).

The chain combines TRBV2 with TRBJ1-5; possible D gene TRBD1, 5 bases. CDR1 is SNHLY and CDR2 is FYNNEI in the germline V gene. The CDR3 extends over 14 amino acids. Trimming stripped 6 bases from V and 5 bases from J, with 14 bases between. CDR3 nucleotides: TGTGCCAGCAGGGCAGGGTATTGGCATCAGCCCCAGCATTTT. As protein: CASRAGYWHQPQHF. Filled out from reference TRBV2 and TRBJ1-5, the complete variable domain reads EPEVTQTPSHQVTQMGQEVILRCVPISNHLYFYWYRQILGQKVEFLVSFYNNEISEKSEIFDDQFSVERPDGSNFTLKIRSTKLEDSAMYFCASRAGYWHQPQHFGDGTRLSIL.

Concerning this clonotype itself: Being one base from a much bigger clone, this may be a read error. The gene calls are TRBV5-5 and TRBJ2-5; D remains unclear. Per the germline V gene, CDR1 is SGHKS and CDR2 is YYEKEE (reference sequence). Trimming cost V 3 bases and J 4 bases, with 10 bases left between them. The CDR3 sequence is 13 residues long. CDR3 protein: CASSSAWGETQYF. CDR3 sequence (DNA): TGTGCCAGCAGCTCAGCCTGGGGAGAGACCCAGTACTTC.

The V and J genes are TRBV14 and TRBJ1-4; maybe TRBD1 (5 bases). The CDR3 totals 15 residues. The V end was cut by 5 bases, the J end by 11 bases, with 21 bases between. Looked up from germline, CDR1 is SGHDN and CDR2 is FVKESK. Written as DNA, the CDR3 is TGTGCCAGCAGCTCAACAGGATCGTCATACGGGAAACTGTTTTTT. It encodes CASSSTGSSYGKLFF.

The chain couples TRBV6-4 to TRBJ1-1; TRBD1 aligns across 7 bases. The CDR3 has 13 amino acids. The germline gives CDR1 MRHNA, CDR2 SNTAGT. Trimming at V came to 2 bases and at J to 8 bases, leaving 5 bases not matched to a gene. The CDR3 DNA is TGTGCCAGCAGTGACAACAGGGGCACAGAAGCTTTCTTT. It yields the protein CASSDNRGTEAFF.

V gene TRBV29-1 combines with J gene TRBJ1-5; 8 bases are shared with TRBD1. With V trimmed by 7 bases and J by 11 bases, 10 bases remained unmatched. Per the germline V gene, CDR1 is SQVTM and CDR2 is ANQGSEA. The CDR3 is 12 residues long. The CDR3 region has the DNA TGCAGCGCCCCAGGGGGCGGGGAGACCCAGCATTTT. This translates into CSAPGGGETQHF.

This clonotype was recorded at least ten times. The gene calls are TRBV7-2 and TRBJ1-6; a weak D match, TRBD1 (6 bases). This CDR3 comprises 14 residues. Germline CDR1 is SGHTA and CDR2 is FQGNSA. The V end lost 1 base, the J end lost 8 bases, and 9 bases lay between the germline ends. In nucleotides, the CDR3 is TGTGCCAGCAGCTTAGGAGGACAGTATTCACCCCTCCACTTT. It specifies CASSLGGQYSPLHF.

As concerns this clonotype: A much larger clone sits a single nucleotide away, making a read error possible. This chain links TRBV10-1 with TRBJ2-2; TRBD2 agrees at 7 bases. This CDR3 comprises 16 residues. The ends lost 10 bases at V and 2 bases at J; junction bases unmatched: 13. Germline V gene data show CDR1 as WNHNN and CDR2 as SYGVQD (reference sequence). CDR3 region: CANSPSGRANTGELFF. For the CDR3, the DNA is TGCGCCAACAGCCCTAGCGGCAGGGCCAACACCGGGGAGCTGTTTTTT.

A remark on this clonotype: Since a much larger clone is just one base distant, this may be a read error. The chain is built from TRBV5-1 and TRBJ1-1; D ambiguous. Germline V CDR1 and CDR2: SGHRS, YFSETQ. This CDR3 has 11 residues. CDR3 loop: CACSLDGEAFF. The DNA of the CDR3 is TGCGCCTGCAGCTTGGACGGTGAAGCTTTCTTT.

V gene TRBV15 combines with J gene TRBJ1-4; D call uncertain. V was clipped by 2 bases and J by 2 bases, with 9 bases between them. Germline loops: CDR1 LNHNV, CDR2 YYDKDF (reference sequence). The length of the CDR3 is 15 residues. The CDR3 sequence is CATSRFTGTNEKLFF. In DNA form, the CDR3 reads TGTGCCACCAGCAGATTCACCGGGACTAATGAAAAACTGTTTTTT.

This clonotype was observed a handful of times. V gene TRBV20-1 combines with J gene TRBJ1-5; 7 bases fit TRBD1. Germline-derived CDR1 and CDR2 are DFQATT and SNEGSKA (reference sequence). CDR3 length: 15 residues. Trimming removed 5 bases from V and 1 base from J; junction bases left unmatched: 8. CDR3 residues: CSALGGRGSNQPQHF. CDR3 DNA: TGCAGTGCTCTAGGGGGCAGGGGAAGCAATCAGCCCCAGCATTTT.

This clonotype turned up a few times. The V and J genes are TRBV10-3 and TRBJ1-5; a weak D match, TRBD1 (5 bases). The V gene's germline CDR1 is ENHRY and CDR2 SYGVKD. Trimming left V 4 bases short and J 0 bases short, with 10 bases between. The CDR3 is 15 residues long. The CDR3 protein is CAISGGGTSNQPQHF. CDR3 nucleotide sequence: TGTGCCATCAGTGGGGGCGGGACTAGCAATCAGCCCCAGCATTTT.

Points on this clonotype: This may arise from a read error, as a much more abundant clone is one base away. This chain joins TRBV7-2 and TRBJ2-7; D remains ambiguous. From germline, CDR1 is SGHTA and CDR2 FQGNSA. This CDR3 spans 14 amino acids. The CDR3 loop reads CASSLGGPSCEQYF. The CDR3, as DNA: TGTGCCAGCAGCTTAGGGGGTCCCTCCTGCGAGCAGTACTTC.

The chain uses TRBV20-1 and TRBJ2-5; 11 bases agree with TRBD2. CDR1 and CDR2 (germline): DFQATT, SNEGSKA (reference sequence). V was pared by 6 bases and J by 5 bases, with 11 bases of the junction left unmatched. The CDR3 covers 15 residues. CDR3 DNA sequence: TGCAGTGCGAAAACTAGCGGGAGTTCTCGGGAGACCCAGTACTTC. It specifies CSAKTSGSSRETQYF.

This clonotype was detected many times. This chain connects TRBV7-8 to TRBJ2-5; tentative D call: TRBD2 (6 bases). CDR1 SGHVS and CDR2 FQNEAQ come from the germline V gene. The CDR3 totals 15 residues. Between the trimmed V and J ends, which lost 0 bases and 4 bases, there was a span of 12 bases. CDR3 in amino acids: CASSLARGGIETQYF. The CDR3 nucleotides read TGTGCCAGCAGCTTAGCGAGGGGAGGAATAGAGACCCAGTACTTC.

The V and J genes are TRBV5-1 and TRBJ2-7; 8 bases are shared with TRBD2. V shed 4 bases, J shed 4 bases, and the junction held 10 bases outside the gene matches. Per the germline V gene, CDR1 is SGHRS and CDR2 is YFSETQ. This CDR3 has 15 amino acids. CDR3: CASSIALAGGYEQYF. In nucleotides, the CDR3 is TGCGCCAGCAGCATCGCGCTAGCGGGCGGGTACGAGCAGTACTTC.

The rearrangement links TRBV7-9 to TRBJ1-3; perhaps TRBD1 as D (5 bases). The CDR3 loop spans 17 amino acids. The V gene's germline CDR1 is SEHNR and CDR2 FQNEAQ (reference sequence). Trimming removed 5 bases from V and 0 bases from J, with 17 bases in between. DNA for the CDR3: TGTGCCAGCAGCCTAACCGCCCCGGGACGCTCTGGAAACACCATATATTTT. Translated: CASSLTAPGRSGNTIYF.

This clonotype was observed many times. The chain combines TRBV7-8 with TRBJ1-2, with TRBD1 as a possible D gene (5 bases). V was shortened by 1 base and J by 0 bases, with 12 bases between the two germline ends. This CDR3 has 16 amino acids. From germline, CDR1 is SGHVS and CDR2 FQNEAQ. CDR3: CASSLGRDRPNYGYTF. The CDR3 DNA reads as TGTGCCAGCAGCTTAGGGAGGGACCGACCTAACTATGGCTACACCTTC.

Worth noting for this clonotype: The conserved closing phenylalanine or tryptophan is absent in this CDR3, likely reflecting a read error. The DNA is left out, because the CDR3 cannot be placed on it with certainty; the CDR3 is given as TCRdb lists it. The V gene is TRBV7-9, the J gene TRBJ1-4. Ends included, the CDR3 has 9 residues. CDR1 and CDR2 from the germline V gene are SEHNR and FQNEAQ (reference sequence). The CDR3 sequence is CASSLELVV.